This T cell receptor (beta chain) appears in the sequencing data of a study of blood T cell repertoires in COVID-19. At the level of the study: PBMCs, B-cell-depleted T cells, or T cells were the source of the cDNA or gDNA that made up the material.

CDR1 and CDR2 (germline): LGHDT, YNNKEL (reference sequence). V dropped 4 bases and J dropped 3 bases, with 19 bases sitting between them. The CDR3 is 17 amino acids. Sequencing was performed with immunoSEQ multiplex PCR; in TCRdb, only in-frame clones are kept and a portion is missing. The sample lists about 150,000 clones; 86% were seen once. Recovered status applied to Cohort 3 donors who had two consecutive negative PCRs. It also applied to those with clearance or with symptom resolution. The chain uses TRBV3-1 (or the pseudogene TRBV3-2) and TRBJ1-3; the D is unclear. The clonotype originates from a man aged 45-65 years who had recovered from COVID-19. The sample comprised PBMCs or T cells enriched from blood (not recorded which). The CDR3 nucleotides read TGTGCCAGCAGCCTCCGGATCACGAGGGTGCGTGGAAACACCATATATTTT. Translating gives CASSLRITRVRGNTIYF.